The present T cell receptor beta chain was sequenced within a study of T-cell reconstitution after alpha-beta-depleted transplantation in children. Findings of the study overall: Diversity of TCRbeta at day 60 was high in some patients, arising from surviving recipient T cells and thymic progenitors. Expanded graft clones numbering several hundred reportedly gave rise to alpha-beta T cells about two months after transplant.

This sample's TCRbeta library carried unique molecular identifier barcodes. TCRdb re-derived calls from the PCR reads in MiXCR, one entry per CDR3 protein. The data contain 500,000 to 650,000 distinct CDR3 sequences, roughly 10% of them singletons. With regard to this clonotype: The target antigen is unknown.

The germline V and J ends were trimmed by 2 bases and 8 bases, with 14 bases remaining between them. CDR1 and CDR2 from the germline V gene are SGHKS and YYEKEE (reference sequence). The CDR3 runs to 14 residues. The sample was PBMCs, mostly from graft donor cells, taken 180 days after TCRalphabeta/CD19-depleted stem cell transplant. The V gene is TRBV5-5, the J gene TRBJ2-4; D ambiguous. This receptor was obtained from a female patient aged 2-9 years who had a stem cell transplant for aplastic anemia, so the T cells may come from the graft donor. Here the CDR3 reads CASSFRTAEDIQYF. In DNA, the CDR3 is TGTGCCAGCAGCTTTCGCACAGCCGAGGACATTCAGTACTTC. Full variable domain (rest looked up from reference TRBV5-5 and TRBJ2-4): DAGVTQSPTHLIKTRGQQVTLRCSPISGHKSVSWYQQVLGQGPQFIFQYYEKEERGRGNFPDRFSARQFPNYSSELNVNALLLGDSALYLCASSFRTAEDIQYFGAGTRLSVL.